This T cell receptor (beta chain) was found in a study of blood T cells in healthy people across ages. Turning to the study itself: Template switching retrieved approximately one barcoded beta molecule for each two T cells. General study results and limits: Per million T cells, the diversity of TCR beta decreased roughly linearly as age advanced.

This clonotype was observed many times. The antigen is not known. The second PCR ran about 6 to 12 cycles with a sample-barcoded 5' primer and J-beta primers. Using its own MiXCR run on the 5' RACE reads, TCRdb lists one record per CDR3 protein. The table includes more than 750,000 distinct CDR3 sequences, almost 30% detected once. V dropped 1 base and J dropped 5 bases, with 14 bases sitting between them. Germline values: CDR1 LGHNT, CDR2 FRNRAP. CDR3 length: 15 amino acids. This sample was also put to use in a study of T cells of mothers and their children. From that study: Related and unrelated pairs show similar shaping of TCR recombination output by thymic selection. A slight, non-significant increase in overlap was found for related mother-child pairs relative to unrelated pairs.

The receptor comes from a woman in her thirties or forties in good health. Sequenced material: blood. The genes are TRBV12-5 and TRBJ2-5; a possible D gene is TRBD1 (5 bases). The CDR3 nucleotides are TGTGCTAGTGGTTTGGGGCAGGGTGTGTTGGAGACCCAGTACTTC. Its protein product is CASGLGQGVLETQYF.